The text below deals with one T cell receptor beta chain. Antigen unknown. The data originate from a study of PD-L1 blockade in urothelial cancer. On the study more broadly: Twenty-five of 29 patients were males with bladder-origin urothelial cancer. Blood gave a median about 150,000 T cells.

The CDR3 is made up of 14 amino acids. The germline V gene encodes CDR1 MNHEY and CDR2 SVGAGI. The V end lost 4 bases, the J end lost 6 bases, and 16 bases lay between the germline ends. Assay used: immunoSEQ multiplex PCR; TCRdb lists only in-frame clones, some missing. This sample has 65,000 to 80,000 clones, with under 90% found just once. Patients yielded 1 to 8 samples each, pretreatment and on-treatment. Study observations and caveats: At 3 weeks on treatment, tumor-associated clones expanded more with durable benefit.

The rearrangement uses TRBV6-5 and TRBJ2-7, with D perhaps TRBD2 (5 bases). The clonotype comes from a man in his sixties or seventies with urothelial cancer. The material sequenced was PBMCs, taken around atezolizumab (anti-PD-L1) treatment. The CDR3 here is CASSFLTRGSEQYF. CDR3 coding DNA: TGTGCCAGCAGTTTCCTAACTCGGGGTAGCGAGCAGTACTTC.